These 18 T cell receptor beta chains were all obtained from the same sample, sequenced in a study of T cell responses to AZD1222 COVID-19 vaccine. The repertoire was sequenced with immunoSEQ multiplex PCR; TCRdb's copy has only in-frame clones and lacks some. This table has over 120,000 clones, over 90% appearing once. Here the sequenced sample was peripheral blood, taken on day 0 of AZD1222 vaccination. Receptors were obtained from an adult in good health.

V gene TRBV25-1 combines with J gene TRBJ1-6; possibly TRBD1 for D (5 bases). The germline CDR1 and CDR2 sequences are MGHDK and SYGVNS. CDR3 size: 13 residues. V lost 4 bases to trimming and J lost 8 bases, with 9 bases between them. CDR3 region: CASSVGDYSPLHF. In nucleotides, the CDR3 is TGTGCCAGCAGTGTAGGGGATTATTCACCCCTCCACTTT. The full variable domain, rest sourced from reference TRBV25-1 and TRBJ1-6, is EADIYQTPRYLVIGTGKKITLECSQTMGHDKMYWYQQDPGMELHLIHYSYGVNSTEKGDLSSESTVSRIRTEHFPLTLESARPSHTSQYLCASSVGDYSPLHFGNGTRLTVT.

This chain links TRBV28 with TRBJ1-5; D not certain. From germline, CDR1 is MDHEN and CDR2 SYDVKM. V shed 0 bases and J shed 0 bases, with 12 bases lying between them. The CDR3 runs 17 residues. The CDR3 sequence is CASSLWGVILSNQPQHF. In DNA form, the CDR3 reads TGTGCCAGCAGTTTATGGGGTGTAATCCTTAGCAATCAGCCCCAGCATTTT.

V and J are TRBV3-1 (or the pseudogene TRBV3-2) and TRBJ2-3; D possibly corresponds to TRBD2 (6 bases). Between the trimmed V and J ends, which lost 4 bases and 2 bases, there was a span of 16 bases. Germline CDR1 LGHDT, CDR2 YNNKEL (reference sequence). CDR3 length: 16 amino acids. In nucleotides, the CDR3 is TGTGCCAGCAGCCGCCACGATGGCGGGAACACAGATACGCAGTATTTT. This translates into CASSRHDGGNTDTQYF.

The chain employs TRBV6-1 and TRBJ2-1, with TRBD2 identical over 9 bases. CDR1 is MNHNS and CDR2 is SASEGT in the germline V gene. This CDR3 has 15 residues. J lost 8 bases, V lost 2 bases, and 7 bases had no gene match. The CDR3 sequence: CASSESLAGGHEQFF. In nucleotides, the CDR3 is TGTGCCAGCAGTGAATCACTGGCGGGAGGGCATGAGCAGTTCTTC.

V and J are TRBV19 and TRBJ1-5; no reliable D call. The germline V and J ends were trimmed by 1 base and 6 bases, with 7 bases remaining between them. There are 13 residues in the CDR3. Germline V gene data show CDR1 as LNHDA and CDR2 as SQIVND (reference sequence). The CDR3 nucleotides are TGTGCCAGTAGTATAGCGGGAGGTCAGCCCCAGCATTTT. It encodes CASSIAGGQPQHF.

CDR3: CASSEGQGLYGYTF. The DNA for the CDR3 is TGTGCCAGCAGTGAGGGGCAGGGGCTCTATGGCTACACCTTC. The gene calls are TRBV2 and TRBJ1-2; D is perhaps TRBD1 (6 bases). Trimming removed 3 bases at V and 4 bases at J, with 12 bases between. This CDR3 contains 14 residues. The germline V gene encodes CDR1 SNHLY and CDR2 FYNNEI.

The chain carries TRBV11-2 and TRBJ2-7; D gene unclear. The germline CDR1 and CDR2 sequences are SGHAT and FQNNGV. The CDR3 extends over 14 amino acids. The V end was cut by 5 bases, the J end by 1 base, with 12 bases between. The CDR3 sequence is CASSQRPTSYEQYF. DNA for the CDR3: TGTGCCAGCAGCCAAAGACCGACGTCCTACGAGCAGTACTTC.

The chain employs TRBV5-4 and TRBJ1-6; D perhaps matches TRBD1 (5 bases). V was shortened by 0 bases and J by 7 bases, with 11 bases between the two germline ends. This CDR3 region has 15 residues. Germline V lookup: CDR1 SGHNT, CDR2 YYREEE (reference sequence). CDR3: CASSLGGGGNSPLHF. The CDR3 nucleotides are TGTGCCAGCAGCTTGGGCGGGGGGGGGAATTCACCCCTCCACTTT.

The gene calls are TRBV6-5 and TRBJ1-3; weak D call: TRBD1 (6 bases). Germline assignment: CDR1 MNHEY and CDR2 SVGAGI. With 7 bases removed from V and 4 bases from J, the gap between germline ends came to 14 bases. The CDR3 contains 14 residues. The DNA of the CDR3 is TGTGCCAGCACCAGAGGGGGATCCGGAAACACCATATATTTT. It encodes CASTRGGSGNTIYF.

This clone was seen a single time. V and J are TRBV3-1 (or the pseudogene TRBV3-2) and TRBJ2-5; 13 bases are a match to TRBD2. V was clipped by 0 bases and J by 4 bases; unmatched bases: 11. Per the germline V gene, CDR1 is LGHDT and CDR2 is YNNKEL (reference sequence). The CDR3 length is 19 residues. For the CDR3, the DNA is TGTGCCAGCAGCCAAGATCGGTGGACTAGCGGGAGTTTGGGAGAGACCCAGTACTTC. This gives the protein CASSQDRWTSGSLGETQYF.

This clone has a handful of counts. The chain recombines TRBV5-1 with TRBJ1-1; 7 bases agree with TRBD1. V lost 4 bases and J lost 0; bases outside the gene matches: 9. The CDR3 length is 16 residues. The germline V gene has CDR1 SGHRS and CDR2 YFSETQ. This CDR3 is CASSPLQGLMNTEAFF. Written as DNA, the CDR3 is TGCGCCAGCAGCCCCCTACAGGGGTTAATGAACACTGAAGCTTTCTTT. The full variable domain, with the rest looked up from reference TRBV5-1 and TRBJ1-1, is KAGVTQTPRYLIKTRGQQVTLSCSPISGHRSVSWYQQTPGQGLQFLFEYFSETQRNKGNFPGRFSGRQFSNSRSEMNVSTLELGDSALYLCASSPLQGLMNTEAFFGQGTRLTVV.

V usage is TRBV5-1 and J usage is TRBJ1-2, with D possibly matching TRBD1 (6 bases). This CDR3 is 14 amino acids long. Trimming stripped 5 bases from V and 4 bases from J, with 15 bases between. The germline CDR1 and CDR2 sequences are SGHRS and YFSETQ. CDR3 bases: TGCGCCAGCAGACGGACAGTTCGCGGCTATGGCTACACCTTC. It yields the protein CASRRTVRGYGYTF.

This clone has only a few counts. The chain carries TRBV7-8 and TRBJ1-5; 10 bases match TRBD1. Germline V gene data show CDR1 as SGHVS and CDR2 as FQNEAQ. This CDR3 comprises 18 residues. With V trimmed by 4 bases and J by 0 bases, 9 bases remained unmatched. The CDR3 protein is CASSSDRGRRYSNQPQHF. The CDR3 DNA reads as TGTGCCAGCAGCTCCGACAGGGGGCGACGTTATAGCAATCAGCCCCAGCATTTT.

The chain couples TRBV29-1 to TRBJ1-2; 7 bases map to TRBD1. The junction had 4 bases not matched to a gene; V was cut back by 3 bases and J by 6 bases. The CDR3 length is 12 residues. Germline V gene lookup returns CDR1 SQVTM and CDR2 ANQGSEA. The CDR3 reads CSVDPGQDGYTF. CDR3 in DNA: TGCAGCGTTGACCCTGGACAGGATGGCTACACCTTC.

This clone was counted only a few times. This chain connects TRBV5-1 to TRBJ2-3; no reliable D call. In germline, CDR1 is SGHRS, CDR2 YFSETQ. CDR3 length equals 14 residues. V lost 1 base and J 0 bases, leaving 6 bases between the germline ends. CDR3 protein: CASSLSASTDTQYF. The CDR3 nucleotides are TGCGCCAGCAGCTTGAGCGCTAGCACAGATACGCAGTATTTT.

The CDR3 DNA reads as TGTGCCACCAGTGATTTCAATGAGCAGTTCTTC. Translated: CATSDFNEQFF. V gene TRBV24-1 combines with J gene TRBJ2-1; D is undetermined. This CDR3 region has 11 residues. The V end was cut by 1 base, the J end by 6 bases, with 0 bases between. CDR1 and CDR2 from the germline V gene are KGHDR and SFDVKD.

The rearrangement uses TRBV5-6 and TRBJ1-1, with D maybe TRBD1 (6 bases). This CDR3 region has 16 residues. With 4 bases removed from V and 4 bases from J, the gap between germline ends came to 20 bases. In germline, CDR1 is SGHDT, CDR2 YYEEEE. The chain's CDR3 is CASSPSTGWGGTEAFF. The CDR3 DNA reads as TGTGCCAGCAGCCCATCAACAGGGTGGGGTGGCACTGAAGCTTTCTTT.

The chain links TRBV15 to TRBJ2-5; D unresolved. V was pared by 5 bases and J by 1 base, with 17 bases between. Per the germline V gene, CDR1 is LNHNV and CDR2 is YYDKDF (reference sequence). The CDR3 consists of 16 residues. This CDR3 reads CATSPSPSSLQETQYF. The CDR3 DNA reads TGTGCCACCAGCCCCTCTCCCAGTTCCCTCCAAGAGACCCAGTACTTC.